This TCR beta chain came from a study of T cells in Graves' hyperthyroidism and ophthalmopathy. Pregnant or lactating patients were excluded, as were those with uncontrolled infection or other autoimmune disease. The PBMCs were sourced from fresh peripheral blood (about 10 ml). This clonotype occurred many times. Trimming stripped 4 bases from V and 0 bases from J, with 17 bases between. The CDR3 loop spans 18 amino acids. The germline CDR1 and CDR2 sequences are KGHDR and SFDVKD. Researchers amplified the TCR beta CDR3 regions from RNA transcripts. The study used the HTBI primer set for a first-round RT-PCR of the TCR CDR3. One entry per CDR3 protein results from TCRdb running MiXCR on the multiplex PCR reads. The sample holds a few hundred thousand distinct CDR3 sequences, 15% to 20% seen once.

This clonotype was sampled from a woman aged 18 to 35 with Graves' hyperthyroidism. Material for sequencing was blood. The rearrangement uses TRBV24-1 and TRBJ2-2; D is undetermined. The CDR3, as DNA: TGTGCCACCAGTGAGGGTCGGTTTGAAAGGCCGAACACCGGGGAGCTGTTTTTT. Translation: CATSEGRFERPNTGELFF.